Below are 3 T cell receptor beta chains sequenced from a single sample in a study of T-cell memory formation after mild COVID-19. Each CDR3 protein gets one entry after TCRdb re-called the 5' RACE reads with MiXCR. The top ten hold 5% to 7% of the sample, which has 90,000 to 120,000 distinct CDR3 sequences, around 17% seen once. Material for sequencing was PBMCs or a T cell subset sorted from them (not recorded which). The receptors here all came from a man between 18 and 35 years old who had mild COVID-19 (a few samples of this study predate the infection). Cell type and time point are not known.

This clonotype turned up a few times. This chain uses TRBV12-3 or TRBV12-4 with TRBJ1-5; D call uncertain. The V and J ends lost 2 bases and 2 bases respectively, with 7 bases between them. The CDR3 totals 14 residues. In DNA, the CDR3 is TGTGCCAGCAGTTTAAGGGTAGGCAATCAGCCCCAGCATTTT. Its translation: CASSLRVGNQPQHF.

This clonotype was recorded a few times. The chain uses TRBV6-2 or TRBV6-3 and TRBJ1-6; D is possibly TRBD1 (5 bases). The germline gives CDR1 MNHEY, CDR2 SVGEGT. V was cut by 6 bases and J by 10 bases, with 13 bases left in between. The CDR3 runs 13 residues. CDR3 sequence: CASRGGLSSPLHF. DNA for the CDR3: TGTGCCAGCAGGGGGGGACTTTCCTCACCCCTCCACTTT.

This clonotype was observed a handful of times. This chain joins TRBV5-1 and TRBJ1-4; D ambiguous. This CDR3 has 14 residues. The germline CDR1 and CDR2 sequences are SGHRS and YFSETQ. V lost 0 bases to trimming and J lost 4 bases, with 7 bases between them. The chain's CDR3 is CASSLGRSNEKLFF. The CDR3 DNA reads TGCGCCAGCAGCTTGGGCCGGAGTAATGAAAAACTGTTTTTT.